This T cell receptor beta chain is from a study of PD-1 blockade in mismatch repair-deficient tumors. TCRdb's table, derived via immunoSEQ multiplex PCR, lists solely in-frame clones and lacks some. The sample records approximately 10,000 clones, just over 90% being singletons. As for this clone: Its cognate antigen is unknown.

V was pared by 2 bases and J by 1 base, with 11 bases between. Germline loops: CDR1 MDHEN, CDR2 SYDVKM. This CDR3 region has 16 residues. Time point given: roughly ten-day in vitro stimulation with candidate neoantigen peptide 3. This material consisted of cells cultured in vitro, taken from a patient treated with pembrolizumab. The chain uses TRBV28 and TRBJ2-2; possibly TRBD1 or TRBD2 for D (6 bases each). The TCR comes from an adult with mismatch repair-deficient cancer. Here the CDR3 reads CASSLSGGGNTGELFF. CDR3 DNA sequence: TGTGCCAGCAGTTTAAGCGGAGGGGGGAACACCGGGGAGCTGTTTTTT.